This T cell receptor (beta chain) was identified in a study of cytomegalovirus exposure and HLA in healthy donors. The study, taken as a whole, reports: The authors later linked a missense DCLRE1C variant to TCR beta V- and J-gene trimming. Later analysis reportedly placed an Asian-associated ancestry cluster below the roughly 690-donor mean in N-insertions.

The germline gives CDR1 KGHSH, CDR2 LQKENI. The CDR3 is made up of 15 amino acids. Trimming cost V 4 bases and J 6 bases; bases outside gene matches: 4. Remarks on this clone: Its antigen is unidentified.

PCR used 60 Vbeta primers and 13 Jbeta primers. Some clones are missing from TCRdb's copy, which holds only in-frame ones; the method was immunoSEQ multiplex PCR. The listing records tens of thousands of clones. The chain is built from TRBV18 and TRBJ1-6, with 9 bases identical to TRBD1. This TCR was sampled from a man aged 50 or older in good health and CMV-seronegative. Specimen: PBMCs. In DNA, the CDR3 is TGTGCCAGCTCACTAGCGACAGGGGGTAATTCACCCCTCCACTTT. Translating gives CASSLATGGNSPLHF.